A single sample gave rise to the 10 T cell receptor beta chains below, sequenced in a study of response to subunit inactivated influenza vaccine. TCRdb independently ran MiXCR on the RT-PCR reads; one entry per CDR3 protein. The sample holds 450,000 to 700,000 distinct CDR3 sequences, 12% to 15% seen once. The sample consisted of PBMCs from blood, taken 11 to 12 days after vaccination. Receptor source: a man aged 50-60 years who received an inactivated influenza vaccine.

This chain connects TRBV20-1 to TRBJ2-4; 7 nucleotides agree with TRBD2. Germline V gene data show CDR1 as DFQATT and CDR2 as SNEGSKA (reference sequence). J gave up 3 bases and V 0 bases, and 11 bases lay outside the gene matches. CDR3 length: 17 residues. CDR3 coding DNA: TGCAGTGCTAGAGATCTAGGGCGGGAGTACATCAAAAACATTCAGTACTTC. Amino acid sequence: CSARDLGREYIKNIQYF.

The CDR3 DNA reads TGCAGTGCTCAAGTTGGGACAGAAATTTCAGATACGCAGTATTTT. It translates to CSAQVGTEISDTQYF. V usage is TRBV20-1 and J usage is TRBJ2-3; 7 bases map to TRBD1. Trimming at V came to 5 bases and at J to 4 bases, leaving 12 bases not matched to a gene. Germline lookup yields CDR1 DFQATT and CDR2 SNEGSKA (reference sequence). The CDR3 has 15 residues.

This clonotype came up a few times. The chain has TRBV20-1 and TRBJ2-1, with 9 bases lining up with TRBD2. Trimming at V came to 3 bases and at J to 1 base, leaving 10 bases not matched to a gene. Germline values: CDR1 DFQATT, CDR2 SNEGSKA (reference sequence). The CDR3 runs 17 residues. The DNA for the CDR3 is TGCAGTGCTAGGACAGGGAGCGGGGGGTTATCCTACAATGAGCAGTTCTTC. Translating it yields CSARTGSGGLSYNEQFF.

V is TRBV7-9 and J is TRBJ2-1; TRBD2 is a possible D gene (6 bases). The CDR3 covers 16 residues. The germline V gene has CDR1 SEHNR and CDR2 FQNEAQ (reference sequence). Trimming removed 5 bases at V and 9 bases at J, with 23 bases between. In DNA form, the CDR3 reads TGTGCCAGCAGCCTCGGCAGGGAGGTATTATGGGGTGAGCAGTTCTTC. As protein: CASSLGREVLWGEQFF.

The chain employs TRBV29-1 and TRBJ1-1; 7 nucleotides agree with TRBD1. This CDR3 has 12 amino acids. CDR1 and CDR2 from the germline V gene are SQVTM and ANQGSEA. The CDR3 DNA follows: TGCATCGGGAGGGGGCGCGACACTGAAGCTTTCTTT. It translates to CIGRGRDTEAFF.

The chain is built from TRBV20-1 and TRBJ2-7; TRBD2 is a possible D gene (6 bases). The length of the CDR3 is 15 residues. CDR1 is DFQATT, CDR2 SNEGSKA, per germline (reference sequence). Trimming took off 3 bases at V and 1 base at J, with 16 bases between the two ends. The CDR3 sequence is CSARGLGPLSYEQYF. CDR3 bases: TGCAGTGCTAGGGGACTGGGACCCCTTTCCTACGAGCAGTACTTC.

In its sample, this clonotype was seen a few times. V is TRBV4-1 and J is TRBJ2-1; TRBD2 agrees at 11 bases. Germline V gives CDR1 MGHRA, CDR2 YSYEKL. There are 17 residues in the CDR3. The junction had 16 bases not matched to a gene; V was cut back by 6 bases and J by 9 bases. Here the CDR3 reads CASRLGATSGRVGEQFF. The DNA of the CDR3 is TGCGCCAGCAGGTTGGGGGCCACTAGCGGGAGAGTCGGTGAGCAGTTCTTC.

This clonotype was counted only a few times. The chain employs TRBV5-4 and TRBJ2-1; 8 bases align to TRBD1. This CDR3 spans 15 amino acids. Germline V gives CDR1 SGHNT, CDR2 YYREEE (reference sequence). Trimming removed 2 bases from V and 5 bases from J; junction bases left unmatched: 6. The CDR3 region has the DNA TGTGCCAGCAGCTTACAGGGGGAATACAACAATGAGCAGTTCTTC. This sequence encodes CASSLQGEYNNEQFF. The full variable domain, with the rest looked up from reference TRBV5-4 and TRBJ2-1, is ETGVTQSPTHLIKTRGQQVTLRCSSQSGHNTVSWYQQALGQGPQFIFQYYREEENGRGNFPPRFSGLQFPNYSSELNVNALELDDSALYLCASSLQGEYNNEQFFGPGTRLTVL.

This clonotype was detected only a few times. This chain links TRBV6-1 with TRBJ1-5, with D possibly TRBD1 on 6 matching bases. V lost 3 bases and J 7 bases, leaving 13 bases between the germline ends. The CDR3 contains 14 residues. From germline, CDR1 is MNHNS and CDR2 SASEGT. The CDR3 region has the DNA TGTGCCAGCAGTGATTCAGGGGTGAGGCAGCCCCAGCATTTT. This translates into CASSDSGVRQPQHF.

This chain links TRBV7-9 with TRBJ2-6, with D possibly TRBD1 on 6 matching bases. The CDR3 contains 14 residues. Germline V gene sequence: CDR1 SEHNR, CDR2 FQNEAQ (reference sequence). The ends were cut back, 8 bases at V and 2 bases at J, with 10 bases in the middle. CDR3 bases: TGTGCCAGCCCCCAGGGGCCTGGGGCCAACGTCCTGACTTTC. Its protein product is CASPQGPGANVLTF.